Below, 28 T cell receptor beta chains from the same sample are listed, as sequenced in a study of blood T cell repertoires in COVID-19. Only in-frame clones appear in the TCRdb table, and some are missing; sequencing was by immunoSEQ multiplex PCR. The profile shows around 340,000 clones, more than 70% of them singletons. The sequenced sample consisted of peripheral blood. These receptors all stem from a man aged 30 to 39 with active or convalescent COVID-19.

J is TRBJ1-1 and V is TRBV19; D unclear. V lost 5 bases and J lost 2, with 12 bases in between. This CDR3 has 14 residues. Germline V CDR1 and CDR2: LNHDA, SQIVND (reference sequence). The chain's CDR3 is CASSEGQVNTEAFF. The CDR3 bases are TGTGCCAGTAGTGAAGGTCAGGTTAACACTGAAGCTTTCTTT.

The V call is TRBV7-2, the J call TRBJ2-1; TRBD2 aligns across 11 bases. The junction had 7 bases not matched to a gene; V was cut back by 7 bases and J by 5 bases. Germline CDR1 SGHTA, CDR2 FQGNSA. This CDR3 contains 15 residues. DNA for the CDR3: TGTGCCAGCAAACTAGCGGGAGCCGGCCACAATGAGCAGTTCTTC. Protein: CASKLAGAGHNEQFF.

CDR3 residues: CASSLEARAIAFF. DNA of the CDR3: TGTGCCAGCAGCTTAGAGGCCAGGGCGATAGCTTTCTTT. V is TRBV7-2 and J is TRBJ1-1; D is perhaps TRBD1 (5 bases). Per germline, CDR1 SGHTA and CDR2 FQGNSA. Deletions cut 1 base from V and 10 bases from J, with 13 bases between. The CDR3 spans 13 residues.

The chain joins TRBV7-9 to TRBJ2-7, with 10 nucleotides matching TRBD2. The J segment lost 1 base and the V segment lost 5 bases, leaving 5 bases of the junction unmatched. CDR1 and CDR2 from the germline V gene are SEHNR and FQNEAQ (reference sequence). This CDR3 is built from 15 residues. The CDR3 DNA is TGTGCCAGCAGCGCAACTAGCGGGGCATCCTACGAGCAGTACTTC. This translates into CASSATSGASYEQYF.

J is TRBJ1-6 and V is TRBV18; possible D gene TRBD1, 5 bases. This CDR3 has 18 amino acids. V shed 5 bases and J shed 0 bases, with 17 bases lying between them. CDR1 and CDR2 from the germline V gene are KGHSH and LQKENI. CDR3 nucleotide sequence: TGTGCCAGCTCATCCCTCCGGGACTTGAGCTCCTATAATTCACCCCTCCACTTT. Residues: CASSSLRDLSSYNSPLHF.

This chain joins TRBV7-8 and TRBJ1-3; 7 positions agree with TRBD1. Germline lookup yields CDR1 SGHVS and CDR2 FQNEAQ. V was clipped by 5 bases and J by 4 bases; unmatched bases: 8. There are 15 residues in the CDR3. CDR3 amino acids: CASSRTGVGGNTIYF. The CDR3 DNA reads TGTGCCAGCAGCAGAACAGGGGTGGGGGGAAACACCATATATTTT. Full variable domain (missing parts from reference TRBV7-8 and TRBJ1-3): GAGVSQSPRYKVAKRGQDVALRCDPISGHVSLFWYQQALGQGPEFLTYFQNEAQLDKSGLPSDRFFAERPEGSVSTLKIQRTQQEDSAVYLCASSRTGVGGNTIYFGEGSWLTVV.

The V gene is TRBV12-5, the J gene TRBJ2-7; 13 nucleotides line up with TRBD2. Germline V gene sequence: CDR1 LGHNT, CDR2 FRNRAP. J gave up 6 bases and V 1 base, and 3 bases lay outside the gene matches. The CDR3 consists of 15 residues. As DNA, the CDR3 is TGTGCTAGTGGTTTGGGACTAGCGGGAGGTCCCGAGCAGTACTTC. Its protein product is CASGLGLAGGPEQYF. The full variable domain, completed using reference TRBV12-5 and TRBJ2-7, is DARVTQTPRHKVTEMGQEVTMRCQPILGHNTVFWYRQTMMQGLELLAYFRNRAPLDDSGMPKDRFSAEMPDATLATLKIQPSEPRDSAVYFCASGLGLAGGPEQYFGPGTRLTVT.

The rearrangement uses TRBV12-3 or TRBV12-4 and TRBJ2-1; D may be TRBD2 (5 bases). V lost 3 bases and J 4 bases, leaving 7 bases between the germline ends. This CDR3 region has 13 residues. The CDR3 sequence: CASSFRTYNEQFF. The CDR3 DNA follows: TGTGCCAGCAGTTTCCGGACTTACAATGAGCAGTTCTTC.

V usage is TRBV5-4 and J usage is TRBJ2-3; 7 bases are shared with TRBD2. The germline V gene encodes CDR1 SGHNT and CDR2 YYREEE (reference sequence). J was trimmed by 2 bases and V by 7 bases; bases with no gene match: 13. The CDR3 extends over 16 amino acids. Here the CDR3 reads CASGGLPGRDTDTQYF. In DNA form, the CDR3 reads TGTGCCAGCGGGGGATTGCCAGGGAGGGACACAGATACGCAGTATTTT.

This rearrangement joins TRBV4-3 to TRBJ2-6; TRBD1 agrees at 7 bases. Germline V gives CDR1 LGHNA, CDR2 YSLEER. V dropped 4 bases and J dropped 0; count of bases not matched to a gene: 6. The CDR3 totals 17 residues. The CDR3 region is CASSPTGAGSGANVLTF. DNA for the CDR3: TGCGCCAGCAGCCCCACAGGGGCGGGCTCTGGGGCCAACGTCCTGACTTTC.

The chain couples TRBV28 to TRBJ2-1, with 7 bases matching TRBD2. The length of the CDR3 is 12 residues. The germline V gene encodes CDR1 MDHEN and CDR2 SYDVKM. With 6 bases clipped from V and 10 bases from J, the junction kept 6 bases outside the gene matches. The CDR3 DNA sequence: TGTGCCAGCAGCCCCGGGACTATGGAGCAGTTCTTC. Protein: CASSPGTMEQFF.

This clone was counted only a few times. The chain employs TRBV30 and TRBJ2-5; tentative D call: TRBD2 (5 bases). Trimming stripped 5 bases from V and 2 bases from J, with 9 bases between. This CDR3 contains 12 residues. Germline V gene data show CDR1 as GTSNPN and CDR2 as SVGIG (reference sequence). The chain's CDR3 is CAWDYSQETQYF. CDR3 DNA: TGTGCCTGGGACTATTCACAAGAGACCCAGTACTTC. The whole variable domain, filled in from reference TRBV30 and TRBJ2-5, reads SQTIHQWPATLVQPVGSPLSLECTVEGTSNPNLYWYRQAAGRGLQLLFYSVGIGQISSEVPQNLSASRPQDRQFILSSKKLLLSDSGFYLCAWDYSQETQYFGPGTRLLVL.

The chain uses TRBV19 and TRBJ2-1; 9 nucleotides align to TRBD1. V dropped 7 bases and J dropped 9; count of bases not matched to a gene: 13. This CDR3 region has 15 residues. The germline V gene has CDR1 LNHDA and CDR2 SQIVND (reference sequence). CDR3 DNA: TGTGCCAGTACCGTCCGACGGGACAGGGCGACTGAGCAGTTCTTC. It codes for CASTVRRDRATEQFF. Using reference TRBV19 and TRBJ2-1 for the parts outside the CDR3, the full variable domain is DGGITQSPKYLFRKEGQNVTLSCEQNLNHDAMYWYRQDPGQGLRLIYYSQIVNDFQKGDIAEGYSVSREKKESFPLTVTSAQKNPTAFYLCASTVRRDRATEQFFGPGTRLTVL.

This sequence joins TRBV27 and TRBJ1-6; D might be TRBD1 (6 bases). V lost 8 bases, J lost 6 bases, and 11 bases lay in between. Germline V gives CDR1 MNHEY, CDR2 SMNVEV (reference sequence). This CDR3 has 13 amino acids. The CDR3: CASGIRGNSPLHF. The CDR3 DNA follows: TGTGCCAGCGGAATCAGGGGTAATTCACCCCTCCACTTT.

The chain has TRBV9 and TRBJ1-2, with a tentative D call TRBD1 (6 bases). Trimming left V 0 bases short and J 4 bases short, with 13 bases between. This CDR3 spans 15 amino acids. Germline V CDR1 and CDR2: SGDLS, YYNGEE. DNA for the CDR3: TGTGCCAGCAGCGTAGCCCCAGGGGCTGGCTATGGCTACACCTTC. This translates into CASSVAPGAGYGYTF.

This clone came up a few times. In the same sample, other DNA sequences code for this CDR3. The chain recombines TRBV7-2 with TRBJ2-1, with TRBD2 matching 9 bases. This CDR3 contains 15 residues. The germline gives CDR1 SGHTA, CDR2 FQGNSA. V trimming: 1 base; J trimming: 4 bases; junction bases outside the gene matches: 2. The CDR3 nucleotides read TGTGCCAGCAGCTTAGGCGGGGGGGTTTACAATGAGCAGTTCTTC. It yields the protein CASSLGGGVYNEQFF.

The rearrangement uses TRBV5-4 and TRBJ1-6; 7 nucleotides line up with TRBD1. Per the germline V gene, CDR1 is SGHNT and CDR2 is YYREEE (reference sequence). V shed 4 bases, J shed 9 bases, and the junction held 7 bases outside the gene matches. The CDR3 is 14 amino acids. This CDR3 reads CASSPGQDSSPLHF. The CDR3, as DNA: TGTGCCAGCAGCCCAGGACAGGATTCTTCACCCCTCCACTTT. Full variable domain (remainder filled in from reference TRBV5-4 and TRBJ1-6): ETGVTQSPTHLIKTRGQQVTLRCSSQSGHNTVSWYQQALGQGPQFIFQYYREEENGRGNFPPRFSGLQFPNYSSELNVNALELDDSALYLCASSPGQDSSPLHFGNGTRLTVT.

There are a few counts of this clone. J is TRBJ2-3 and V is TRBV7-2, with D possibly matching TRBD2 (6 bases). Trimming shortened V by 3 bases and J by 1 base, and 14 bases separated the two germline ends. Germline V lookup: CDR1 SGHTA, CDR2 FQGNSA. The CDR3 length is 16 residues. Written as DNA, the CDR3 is TGTGCCAGCAGCTTTATTTGGCCTAGCGGCACAGATACGCAGTATTTT. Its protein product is CASSFIWPSGTDTQYF. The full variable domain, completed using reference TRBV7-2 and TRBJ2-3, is GAGVSQSPSNKVTEKGKDVELRCDPISGHTALYWYRQSLGQGLEFLIYFQGNSAPDKSGLPSDRFSAERTGGSVSTLTIQRTQQEDSAVYLCASSFIWPSGTDTQYFGPGTRLTVL.

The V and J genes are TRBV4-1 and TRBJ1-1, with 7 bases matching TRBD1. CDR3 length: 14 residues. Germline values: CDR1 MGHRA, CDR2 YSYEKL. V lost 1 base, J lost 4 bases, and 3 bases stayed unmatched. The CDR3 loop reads CASSQGDSPTEAFF. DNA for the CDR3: TGCGCCAGCAGCCAAGGGGACAGTCCCACTGAAGCTTTCTTT.

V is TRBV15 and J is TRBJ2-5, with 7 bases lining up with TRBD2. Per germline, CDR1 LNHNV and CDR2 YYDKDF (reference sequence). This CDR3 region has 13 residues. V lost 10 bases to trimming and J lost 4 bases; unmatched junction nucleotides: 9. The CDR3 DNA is TGTGCCAGCAAACCGGGGGGAATAGAGACCCAGTACTTC. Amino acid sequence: CASKPGGIETQYF.

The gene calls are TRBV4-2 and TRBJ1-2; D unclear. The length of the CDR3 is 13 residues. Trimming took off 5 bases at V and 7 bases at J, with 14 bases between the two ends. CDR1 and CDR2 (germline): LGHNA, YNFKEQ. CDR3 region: CASSFGLVAGYTF. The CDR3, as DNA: TGTGCCAGCAGCTTTGGACTTGTGGCTGGCTACACCTTC.

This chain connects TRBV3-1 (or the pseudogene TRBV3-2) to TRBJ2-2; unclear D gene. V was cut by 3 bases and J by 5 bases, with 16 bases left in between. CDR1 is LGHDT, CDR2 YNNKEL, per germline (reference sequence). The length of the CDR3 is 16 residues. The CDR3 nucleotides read TGTGCCAGCAGCCATAGTCAGACTTCTGGTACCGGGGAGCTGTTTTTT. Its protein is CASSHSQTSGTGELFF.

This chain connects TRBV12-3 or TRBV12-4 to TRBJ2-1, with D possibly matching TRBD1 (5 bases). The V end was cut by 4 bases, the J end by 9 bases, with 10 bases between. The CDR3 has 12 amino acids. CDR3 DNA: TGTGCCAGCAGTTCAAGGGGTAGTGAGCAGTTCTTC. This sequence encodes CASSSRGSEQFF.

The CDR3 sequence is CASSHYSGIGEQFF. Written as DNA, the CDR3 is TGCGCCAGCAGCCATTATAGCGGGATCGGTGAGCAGTTCTTC. This sequence joins TRBV4-3 and TRBJ2-1; 8 nucleotides agree with TRBD2. J was trimmed by 9 bases and V by 3 bases; bases with no gene match: 7. The CDR3 is 14 residues long. In germline, CDR1 is LGHNA, CDR2 YSLEER.

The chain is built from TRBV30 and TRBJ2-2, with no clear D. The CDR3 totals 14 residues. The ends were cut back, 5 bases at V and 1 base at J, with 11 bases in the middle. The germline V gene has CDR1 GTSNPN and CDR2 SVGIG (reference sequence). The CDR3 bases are TGTGCCTGGGGGTCAGCGCTGAACACCGGGGAGCTGTTTTTT. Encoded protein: CAWGSALNTGELFF.

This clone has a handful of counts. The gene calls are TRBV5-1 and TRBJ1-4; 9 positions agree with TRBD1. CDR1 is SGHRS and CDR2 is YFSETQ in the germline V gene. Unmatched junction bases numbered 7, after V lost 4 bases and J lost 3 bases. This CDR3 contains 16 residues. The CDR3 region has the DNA TGCGCCAGCAGCCCGGGACAGGGCATGGCTAATGAAAAACTGTTTTTT. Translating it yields CASSPGQGMANEKLFF.

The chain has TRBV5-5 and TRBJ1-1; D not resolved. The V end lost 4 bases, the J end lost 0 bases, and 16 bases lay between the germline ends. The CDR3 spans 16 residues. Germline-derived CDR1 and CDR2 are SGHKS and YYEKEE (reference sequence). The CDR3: CASSSLAGGLNTEAFF. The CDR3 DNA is TGTGCCAGCAGCAGCTTGGCGGGCGGTTTGAACACTGAAGCTTTCTTT.

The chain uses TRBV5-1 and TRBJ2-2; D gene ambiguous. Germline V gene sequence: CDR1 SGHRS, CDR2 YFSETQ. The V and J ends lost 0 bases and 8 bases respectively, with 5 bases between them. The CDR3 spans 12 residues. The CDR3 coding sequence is TGCGCCAGCAGCTTGGCCGGTGGGGAGCTGTTTTTT. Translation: CASSLAGGELFF.